The clone carrying this T cell receptor (beta chain) occurred many times. This entry belongs to a study of regulatory T cells in long-lasting Graves disease. Time point reported: newly diagnosed GD, antithyroid drugs for less than 3 months. PBMCs provided the RNA from which the TCR library was made. Graves' disease diagnoses followed American Thyroid Association guidelines. The authors built TCR beta libraries using iRepertoire HTBI primers and Arm-PCR of CDR3 regions. TCRdb reanalysed the multiplex PCR reads using MiXCR and keeps one entry per CDR3 protein. The data hold about 330,000 distinct CDR3 sequences, with 15% to 20% observed a single time. Another study also made use of these data, one on T cells in Graves' hyperthyroidism and ophthalmopathy. Per that paper: These patients, aged 18 to 65, had recently diagnosed hyperthyroidism lasting under 2 months.

This TCR derives from a woman younger than 35 with Graves disease. The sample consisted of peripheral blood mononuclear cells (PBMCs), taken at new diagnosis, from a patient treated with antithyroid drugs.

CDR3: CASSLGGGELPLNEQFF. For the CDR3, the DNA is TGTGCCAGCAGCTTAGGAGGGGGGGAACTCCCGCTAAATGAGCAGTTCTTC. J is TRBJ2-1 and V is TRBV13; D may be TRBD2 (7 bases). This CDR3 is built from 17 residues. Germline loops: CDR1 PRHDT, CDR2 FYEKMQ (reference sequence). V lost 0 bases, J lost 7 bases, and 19 bases lay in between. Drawing the rest from reference TRBV13 and TRBJ2-1, the complete variable domain is AAGVIQSPRHLIKEKRETATLKCYPIPRHDTVYWYQQGPGQDPQFLISFYEKMQSDKGSIPDRFSAQQFSDYHSELNMSSLELGDSALYFCASSLGGGELPLNEQFFGPGTRLTVL.